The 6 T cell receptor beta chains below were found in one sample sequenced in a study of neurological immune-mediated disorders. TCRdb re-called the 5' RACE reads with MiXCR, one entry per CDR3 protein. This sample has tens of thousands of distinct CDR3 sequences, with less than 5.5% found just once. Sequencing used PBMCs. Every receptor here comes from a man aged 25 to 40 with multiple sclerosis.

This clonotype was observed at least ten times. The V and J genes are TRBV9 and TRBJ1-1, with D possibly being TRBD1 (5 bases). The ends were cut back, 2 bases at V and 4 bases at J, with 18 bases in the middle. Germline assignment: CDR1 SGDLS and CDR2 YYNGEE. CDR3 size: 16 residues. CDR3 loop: CASSVRSGSPGTEAFF. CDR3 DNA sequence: TGTGCCAGCAGCGTCAGATCAGGGTCGCCCGGCACTGAAGCTTTCTTT.

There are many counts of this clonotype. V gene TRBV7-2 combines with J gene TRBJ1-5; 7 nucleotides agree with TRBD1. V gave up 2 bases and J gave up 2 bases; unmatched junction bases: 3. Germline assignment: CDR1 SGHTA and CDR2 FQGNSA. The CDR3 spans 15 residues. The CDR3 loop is CASSLYDRGNQPQHF. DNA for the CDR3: TGTGCCAGCAGCTTATATGACAGGGGCAATCAGCCCCAGCATTTT. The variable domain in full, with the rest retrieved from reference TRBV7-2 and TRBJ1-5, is GAGVSQSPSNKVTEKGKDVELRCDPISGHTALYWYRQSLGQGLEFLIYFQGNSAPDKSGLPSDRFSAERTGGSVSTLTIQRTQQEDSAVYLCASSLYDRGNQPQHFGDGTRLSIL.

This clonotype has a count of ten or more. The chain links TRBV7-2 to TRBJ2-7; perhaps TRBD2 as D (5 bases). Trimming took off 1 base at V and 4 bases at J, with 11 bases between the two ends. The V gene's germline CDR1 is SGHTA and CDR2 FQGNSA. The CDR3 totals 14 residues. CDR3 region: CASSLDGVAYEQYF. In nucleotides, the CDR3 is TGTGCCAGCAGCTTAGACGGGGTGGCGTACGAGCAGTACTTC.

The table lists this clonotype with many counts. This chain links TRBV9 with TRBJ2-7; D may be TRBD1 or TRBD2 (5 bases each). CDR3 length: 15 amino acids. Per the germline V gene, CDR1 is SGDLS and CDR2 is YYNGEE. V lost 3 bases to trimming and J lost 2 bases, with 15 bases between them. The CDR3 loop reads CASSAGASAPYEQYF. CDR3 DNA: TGTGCCAGCAGCGCCGGGGCATCCGCCCCCTACGAGCAGTACTTC.

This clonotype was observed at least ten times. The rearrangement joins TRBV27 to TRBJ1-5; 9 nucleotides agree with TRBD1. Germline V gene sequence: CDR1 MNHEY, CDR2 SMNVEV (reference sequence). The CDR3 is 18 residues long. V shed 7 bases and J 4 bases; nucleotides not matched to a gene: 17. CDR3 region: CASTVCRDREFGNQPQHF. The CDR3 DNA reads TGTGCCAGCACCGTTTGCCGGGACAGGGAGTTTGGGAATCAGCCCCAGCATTTT.

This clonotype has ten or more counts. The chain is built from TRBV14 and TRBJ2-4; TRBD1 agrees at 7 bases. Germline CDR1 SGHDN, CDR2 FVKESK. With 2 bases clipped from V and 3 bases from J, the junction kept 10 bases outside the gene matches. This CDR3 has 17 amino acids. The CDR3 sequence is CASSQRQGKGGKNIQYF. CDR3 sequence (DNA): TGTGCCAGCAGCCAACGACAGGGAAAGGGCGGCAAAAACATTCAGTACTTC.